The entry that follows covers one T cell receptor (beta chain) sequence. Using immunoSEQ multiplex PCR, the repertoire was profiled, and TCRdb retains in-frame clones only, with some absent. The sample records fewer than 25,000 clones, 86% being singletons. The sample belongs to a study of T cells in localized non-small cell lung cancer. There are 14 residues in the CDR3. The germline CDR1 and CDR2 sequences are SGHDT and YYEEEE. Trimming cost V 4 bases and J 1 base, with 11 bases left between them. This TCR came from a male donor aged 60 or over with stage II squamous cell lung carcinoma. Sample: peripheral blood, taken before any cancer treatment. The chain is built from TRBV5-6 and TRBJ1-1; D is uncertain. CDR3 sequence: CASSLGRTNTEAFF. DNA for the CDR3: TGTGCCAGCAGCCTCGGACGAACGAACACTGAAGCTTTCTTT.